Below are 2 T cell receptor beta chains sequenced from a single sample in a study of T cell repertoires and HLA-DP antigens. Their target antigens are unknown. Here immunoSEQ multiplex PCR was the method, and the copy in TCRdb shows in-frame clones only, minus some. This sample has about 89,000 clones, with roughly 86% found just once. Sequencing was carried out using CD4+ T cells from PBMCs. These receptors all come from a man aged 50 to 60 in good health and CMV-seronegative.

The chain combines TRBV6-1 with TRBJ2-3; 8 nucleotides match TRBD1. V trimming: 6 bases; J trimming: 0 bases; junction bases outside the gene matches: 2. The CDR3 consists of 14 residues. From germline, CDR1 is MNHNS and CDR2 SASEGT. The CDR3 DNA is TGTGCCAGCAGCGGGACAGGAAGCACAGATACGCAGTATTTT. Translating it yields CASSGTGSTDTQYF.

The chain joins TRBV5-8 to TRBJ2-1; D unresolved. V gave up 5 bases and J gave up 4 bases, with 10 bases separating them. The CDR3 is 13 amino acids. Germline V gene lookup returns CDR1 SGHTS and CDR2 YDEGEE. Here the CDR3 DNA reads TGTGCCAGCAGTCCCGGGTGGTACAATGAGCAGTTCTTC. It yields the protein CASSPGWYNEQFF.